These T cell receptor beta chains were read from a single sample in a study of shared clonotypes between healthy human individuals. Some clones are missing from TCRdb's copy, which holds only in-frame ones; the method was immunoSEQ multiplex PCR. The sample holds around 940,000 clones, 76% seen once. Sequencing used memory CD4+ T cells sorted from blood. The receptors originated from a man aged 18 to 29 in good health. Each CDR3 is given with its conserved first and last residue. Each record gives: V gene, CDR3 length, D gene, clone size, J gene, CDR3 protein, CDR3 DNA. A D gene is named only where the DNA matches it firmly. A row's size may be missing; if present it is once, few, many or a size class.

TRBV27,13,TRBD1,.,TRBJ1-1,CARSRDRGTEAFF,TGTGCCAGGTCCAGGGACAGGGGCACTGAAGCTTTCTTT
TRBV5-1,11,.,many,TRBJ2-7,CASSSSYEQYF,TGCGCCAGCTCGAGCTCCTACGAGCAGTACTTC
TRBV7-8,13,.,.,TRBJ2-2,CASNLGGTGELFF,TGTGCCAGCAACCTCGGGGGCACCGGGGAGCTGTTTTTT
TRBV9,15,.,once,TRBJ2-1,CASSERGLSYNEQFF,TGTGCCAGCAGCGAACGGGGGCTCTCCTACAATGAGCAGTTCTTC
TRBV5-1,14,TRBD1,.,TRBJ1-5,CASSLTGDNQPQHF,TGCGCCAGCAGCTTGACAGGGGACAATCAGCCCCAGCATTTT
TRBV10-3,13,TRBD1,.,TRBJ1-2,CAIRPDREGGYTF,TGTGCCATCAGACCCGACAGGGAGGGGGGCTACACCTTC
TRBV7-2,12,.,.,TRBJ2-7,CASSFEGGQQYF,TGTGCCAGCAGCTTCGAGGGGGGACAGCAGTACTTC
TRBV5-1,15,TRBD2,.,TRBJ2-3,CASTLGGSTVDTQYF,TGCGCCAGCACCCTAGGCGGGAGCACAGTAGATACGCAGTATTTT
TRBV5-4,16,TRBD1,few,TRBJ1-6,CASSFDVTGSGSPLHF,TGTGCCAGCAGCTTCGATGTGACAGGGAGCGGATCACCCCTCCACTTT
TRBV2,17,TRBD2,many,TRBJ2-1,CASRRLAGGFSYNEQFF,TGTGCCAGCAGGCGGCTAGCGGGAGGCTTCTCCTACAATGAGCAGTTCTTC
TRBV19,15,TRBD1,.,TRBJ1-5,CASSIGGGQNQPQHF,TGTGCCAGTAGTATAGGAGGGGGCCAAAATCAGCCCCAGCATTTT
TRBV4-1,17,.,many,TRBJ1-3,CASSQGLAASSGNTIYF,TGCGCCAGCAGCCAAGGGTTGGCTGCTAGCTCTGGAAACACCATATATTTT
TRBV11-2,15,.,.,TRBJ2-7,CASSLGGGKTYEQYF,TGTGCCAGCAGCCTCGGGGGAGGAAAGACCTACGAGCAGTACTTC
TRBV28,16,TRBD2,.,TRBJ2-3,CASSSPGGGDWDTQYF,TGTGCCAGCAGTTCCCCCGGTGGGGGGGACTGGGATACGCAGTATTTT
TRBV18,14,.,.,TRBJ2-7,CASCAAQKPYEQYF,TGTGCCAGCTGTGCAGCACAGAAGCCTTACGAGCAGTACTTC
TRBV19,15,.,.,TRBJ2-5,CASSGSGQGRETQYF,TGTGCCAGTAGTGGAAGTGGGCAGGGGAGGGAGACCCAGTACTTC
TRBV25-1,13,.,.,TRBJ2-5,CASSGTVLGTQYF,TGTGCCAGCAGTGGCACAGTTTTAGGGACCCAGTACTTC
TRBV5-1,16,.,.,TRBJ2-2,CASSFGPGTNTGELFF,TGCGCCAGCAGCTTTGGTCCGGGAACGAACACCGGGGAGCTGTTTTTT
TRBV7-9,13,.,.,TRBJ2-7,CASSLDFSHEQYF,TGTGCCAGCAGCCTAGACTTTAGCCACGAGCAGTACTTC
TRBV14,13,.,.,TRBJ1-1,CASSPKRNTEAFF,TGTGCCAGCAGCCCAAAACGGAACACTGAAGCTTTCTTT
TRBV6-1,14,.,.,TRBJ1-5,CASSEGAGPQPQHF,TGTGCCAGCAGTGAAGGGGCAGGGCCTCAGCCCCAGCATTTT
TRBV29-1,14,.,.,TRBJ2-5,CSVRVTDLQETQYF,TGCAGCGTGCGAGTAACAGATCTTCAAGAGACCCAGTACTTC
TRBV18,14,TRBD2,.,TRBJ2-7,CASTRAAGAYEQYF,TGTGCCAGTACTAGGGCAGCGGGGGCCTACGAGCAGTACTTC
TRBV6-4,12,TRBD1,.,TRBJ2-3,CASSQGQGTQYF,TGTGCCAGCAGTCAGGGACAGGGTACGCAGTATTTT
TRBV14,15,.,.,TRBJ2-3,CASSRGQIETDTQYF,TGTGCCAGCAGCCGCGGACAGATAGAGACAGATACGCAGTATTTT
TRBV5-4,13,.,.,TRBJ2-5,CASSLGLQETQYF,TGTGCCAGCAGCCTTGGGCTTCAAGAGACCCAGTACTTC
TRBV11-2,14,.,.,TRBJ2-5,CASSLGVRSETQYF,TGTGCCAGCAGCTTAGGTGTTAGGAGTGAGACCCAGTACTTC
TRBV5-1,14,.,.,TRBJ2-3,CASSLSQGRDTQYF,TGCGCCAGCAGCTTGTCACAGGGAAGGGATACGCAGTATTTT
TRBV5-1,15,TRBD1,.,TRBJ1-1,CASSLGGTGVAEAFF,TGCGCCAGCAGCTTGGGAGGGACAGGGGTGGCTGAAGCTTTCTTT
TRBV6-1,13,.,once,TRBJ2-7,CAGTTGTPYEQYF,TGTGCCGGCACTACTGGCACCCCGTACGAGCAGTACTTC
TRBV5-3,16,.,.,TRBJ2-5,CARSLSVRQGEETQYF,TGTGCCAGAAGCTTGAGTGTGCGGCAGGGTGAAGAGACCCAGTACTTC
TRBV19,14,.,.,TRBJ1-6,CASSLGVDNSPLHF,TGTGCCAGTAGTCTGGGGGTGGACAATTCACCCCTCCACTTT